What follows are 27 T cell receptor beta chains derived from one specimen sequenced in a study of blood T cell repertoires in COVID-19. Here immunoSEQ multiplex PCR was the method, and the copy in TCRdb shows in-frame clones only, minus some. The sample holds 75,000 or so clones, around nine tenths seen once. Input material: peripheral blood. The source of these receptors is a woman at least 80 years old with active or convalescent COVID-19.

This clone was seen just once. The chain carries TRBV9 and TRBJ2-5; the match to TRBD2 covers 9 bases. Germline lookup yields CDR1 SGDLS and CDR2 YYNGEE. The CDR3 totals 16 residues. Unmatched junction bases numbered 8, after V lost 4 bases and J lost 1 base. The CDR3 spells CASSINPSGAQETQYF. The CDR3 coding sequence is TGTGCCAGCAGCATCAACCCTAGCGGGGCCCAAGAGACCCAGTACTTC.

The rearrangement joins TRBV11-2 to TRBJ1-1, with D tentatively TRBD1 (5 bases). This CDR3 comprises 15 residues. Germline values: CDR1 SGHAT, CDR2 FQNNGV. The ends were cut back, 1 base at V and 6 bases at J, with 15 bases in the middle. The CDR3 spells CASSLGLGGVPEAFF. CDR3 nucleotide sequence: TGTGCCAGCAGCTTAGGCCTGGGAGGGGTCCCTGAAGCTTTCTTT.

The rearrangement links TRBV11-2 to TRBJ1-4, with D uncertain. Trimming stripped 5 bases from V and 0 bases from J, with 13 bases between. The germline V gene encodes CDR1 SGHAT and CDR2 FQNNGV. The CDR3 totals 16 residues. This chain's CDR3 is CASSDTYGATNEKLFF. Written as DNA, the CDR3 is TGTGCCAGCAGCGACACCTACGGGGCAACTAATGAAAAACTGTTTTTT.

The rearrangement links TRBV7-9 to TRBJ2-7, with 7 positions matching TRBD1. This CDR3 is 14 amino acids long. V trimming: 5 bases; J trimming: 1 base; junction bases outside the gene matches: 5. CDR1 and CDR2 (germline): SEHNR, FQNEAQ (reference sequence). The CDR3 nucleotides are TGTGCCAGCAGCCCAGACAGGGTTTCCTACGAGCAGTACTTC. Translated: CASSPDRVSYEQYF.

The V gene is TRBV7-2, the J gene TRBJ1-1; TRBD1 matches at 10 bases. Germline assignment: CDR1 SGHTA and CDR2 FQGNSA. The CDR3 length is 18 residues. The V gene end was trimmed by 5 bases and the J gene end by 3 bases; junction bases not matched to a gene: 15. The CDR3 sequence: CASSPQRRDRGVDTEAFF. CDR3 nucleotide sequence: TGTGCCAGCAGCCCCCAACGGAGGGACAGGGGAGTGGACACTGAAGCTTTCTTT.

V gene TRBV28 combines with J gene TRBJ1-5; the D gene is possibly TRBD1 (6 bases). The CDR3 is 15 residues long. Germline V lookup: CDR1 MDHEN, CDR2 SYDVKM. V lost 5 bases to trimming and J lost 3 bases, with 14 bases between them. DNA of the CDR3: TGTGCCAGCAGTCCCCAAGGGGGATACAATCAGCCCCAGCATTTT. It translates to CASSPQGGYNQPQHF.

The chain carries TRBV23-1 and TRBJ2-5; 8 bases are a match to TRBD1. TRBV23-1 is classed as an ORF, of uncertain function. The CDR3 contains 14 residues. Trimming removed 4 bases from V and 3 bases from J; junction bases left unmatched: 4. The CDR3 protein is CASSLGQGKETQYF. The CDR3 nucleotides are TGCGCCAGCAGTCTAGGACAGGGTAAAGAGACCCAGTACTTC.

The V gene is TRBV28, the J gene TRBJ2-6; TRBD1 matches 11 bases. The V segment lost 7 bases and the J segment 1 base; nucleotides outside the gene matches: 9. This CDR3 spans 18 amino acids. Germline CDR1 MDHEN, CDR2 SYDVKM. The CDR3 DNA reads TGTGCCAGCAACCGGCCGGGACAGGGGGTATCTGGGGCCAACGTCCTGACTTTC. Residues: CASNRPGQGVSGANVLTF. The variable domain in full, completed from reference TRBV28 and TRBJ2-6, reads DVKVTQSSRYLVKRTGEKVFLECVQDMDHENMFWYRQDPGLGLRLIYFSYDVKMKEKGDIPEGYSVSREKKERFSLILESASTNQTSMYLCASNRPGQGVSGANVLTFGAGSRLTVL.

This sequence joins TRBV4-3 and TRBJ2-5, with 10 bases lining up with TRBD2. Germline CDR1 and CDR2: LGHNA and YSLEER. V lost 4 bases, J lost 5 bases, and 10 bases stayed unmatched. The CDR3 has 16 residues. This CDR3 is CASSRSVSGGRETQYF. CDR3 in DNA: TGCGCCAGCAGCCGATCTGTTAGCGGGGGGCGGGAGACCCAGTACTTC.

The chain recombines TRBV19 with TRBJ1-5, with 8 positions matching TRBD1. Trimming took 5 bases from V and 2 from J; bases not matched to a gene: 8. Per the germline V gene, CDR1 is LNHDA and CDR2 is SQIVND (reference sequence). The CDR3 sequence is 16 residues long. Here the CDR3 DNA reads TGTGCCAGTAGTTGGGACAGGCAGATGGGCAATCAGCCCCAGCATTTT. This sequence encodes CASSWDRQMGNQPQHF. Based on the CDR3 plus reference TRBV19 and TRBJ1-5, the full variable domain is DGGITQSPKYLFRKEGQNVTLSCEQNLNHDAMYWYRQDPGQGLRLIYYSQIVNDFQKGDIAEGYSVSREKKESFPLTVTSAQKNPTAFYLCASSWDRQMGNQPQHFGDGTRLSIL.

This clone showed up just once. J is TRBJ2-5 and V is TRBV29-1, with 7 bases fitting TRBD1. Trimming at V came to 8 bases and at J to 4 bases, leaving 4 bases not matched to a gene. The length of the CDR3 is 11 residues. Germline V gene lookup returns CDR1 SQVTM and CDR2 ANQGSEA. The CDR3 reads CSTGTVETQYF. Here the CDR3 DNA reads TGCAGCACCGGGACAGTAGAGACCCAGTACTTC.

J is TRBJ2-7 and V is TRBV18, with D possibly TRBD2 on 5 matching bases. This CDR3 contains 13 residues. Trimming removed 2 bases at V and 4 bases at J, with 9 bases between. CDR1 KGHSH and CDR2 LQKENI come from the germline V gene. DNA of the CDR3: TGTGCCAGCTCACCAATACGGGGTTACGAGCAGTACTTC. Translated, it gives CASSPIRGYEQYF.

The rearrangement joins TRBV24-1 to TRBJ1-2, with 9 bases that match TRBD1. Germline CDR1 reads KGHDR; CDR2 reads SFDVKD. The CDR3 length is 14 residues. The trim removed 5 bases at V and 6 bases at J, leaving 6 bases unmatched. CDR3 sequence (DNA): TGTGCCACCAGTGCCGACAGGGGGGGAAATGGCTACACCTTC. Its protein product is CATSADRGGNGYTF.

The J gene is TRBJ2-2, the V gene TRBV9, with D perhaps TRBD1 (5 bases). Germline-derived CDR1 and CDR2 are SGDLS and YYNGEE. Trimming pared 6 bases from V and 0 bases from J, leaving 12 bases between. The CDR3 contains 15 residues. In DNA form, the CDR3 reads TGTGCCAGCACCCGACAGCTCGCGAACACCGGGGAGCTGTTTTTT. It specifies CASTRQLANTGELFF.

The rearrangement uses TRBV5-8 and TRBJ1-2; possible D gene TRBD1, 5 bases. Germline values: CDR1 SGHTS, CDR2 YDEGEE. The CDR3 spans 15 residues. The V and J ends lost 3 bases and 1 base respectively, with 13 bases between them. For the CDR3, the DNA is TGTGCCAGCAGCTGGGACGGAGGGAGTAACTATGGCTACACCTTC. It codes for CASSWDGGSNYGYTF.

CDR3: CAVLRNTEAFF. The CDR3, as DNA: TGCGCCGTCCTCAGGAACACTGAAGCTTTCTTT. The rearrangement uses TRBV10-2 and TRBJ1-1; D remains unclear. V was shortened by 11 bases and J by 1 base, with 8 bases between the two germline ends. Germline V gives CDR1 WSHSY, CDR2 SAAADI. The CDR3 is made up of 11 amino acids.

This chain uses TRBV11-2 with TRBJ2-2; 7 bases agree with TRBD2. This CDR3 has 17 amino acids. With 2 bases clipped from V and 3 bases from J, the junction kept 9 bases outside the gene matches. Germline lookup yields CDR1 SGHAT and CDR2 FQNNGV. CDR3 residues: CASSLRLAGEDTGELFF. CDR3 nucleotide sequence: TGTGCCAGCAGCTTACGTTTGGCGGGAGAGGACACCGGGGAGCTGTTTTTT.

The rearrangement uses TRBV2 and TRBJ1-5, with D possibly matching TRBD1 (5 bases). Trimming left V 4 bases short and J 2 bases short, with 6 bases between. This CDR3 has 13 residues. Germline CDR1 is SNHLY and CDR2 is FYNNEI. The CDR3 bases are TGTGCCAGCAGTGGGGGGGGCAATCAGCCCCAGCATTTT. The encoded protein is CASSGGGNQPQHF.

The chain links TRBV28 to TRBJ1-2; 7 bases align to TRBD1. V was clipped by 6 bases and J by 7 bases; unmatched bases: 8. The germline gives CDR1 MDHEN, CDR2 SYDVKM. This CDR3 contains 13 residues. The CDR3 protein is CASRPDRLTGYTF. In DNA, the CDR3 is TGTGCCAGCAGGCCGGACAGGTTGACTGGCTACACCTTC.

The chain carries TRBV7-9 and TRBJ2-7; 7 nucleotides line up with TRBD1. CDR1 is SEHNR and CDR2 is FQNEAQ in the germline V gene (reference sequence). The CDR3 runs 17 residues. Trimming removed 5 bases from V and 7 bases from J; junction bases left unmatched: 20. As DNA, the CDR3 is TGTGCCAGCAGCGTCACCCGGGACAGTATCCGCCCGAGAGAGCAGTACTTC. Protein: CASSVTRDSIRPREQYF. The whole variable domain, remainder taken from reference TRBV7-9 and TRBJ2-7, is DTGVSQNPRHKITKRGQNVTFRCDPISEHNRLYWYRQTLGQGPEFLTYFQNEAQLEKSRLLSDRFSAERPKGSFSTLEIQRTEQGDSAMYLCASSVTRDSIRPREQYFGPGTRLTVT.

The V gene is TRBV28, the J gene TRBJ2-3; TRBD2 might be the D (5 bases). The germline V gene has CDR1 MDHEN and CDR2 SYDVKM. V lost 2 bases, J lost 6 bases, and 9 bases lay in between. This CDR3 is built from 13 residues. CDR3 in amino acids: CASSLTSRDTQYF. Here the CDR3 DNA reads TGTGCCAGCAGTTTAACTAGTCGGGATACGCAGTATTTT.

This clone appeared a single time. The V gene is TRBV11-2, the J gene TRBJ2-2; TRBD1 matches 7 bases. The V gene end was trimmed by 1 base and the J gene end by 5 bases; junction bases not matched to a gene: 13. This CDR3 spans 18 amino acids. Germline loops: CDR1 SGHAT, CDR2 FQNNGV. The CDR3 nucleotides read TGTGCCAGCAGCTTAGTACGAAGTTCAGGGGGACGTACCGGGGAGCTGTTTTTT. This codes for CASSLVRSSGGRTGELFF.

The chain links TRBV10-2 to TRBJ1-1, with a possible D match to TRBD1 (6 bases). Germline V gives CDR1 WSHSY, CDR2 SAAADI. Between the trimmed V and J ends, which lost 6 bases and 11 bases, there was a span of 16 bases. There are 12 residues in the CDR3. The CDR3 here is CASSEQGRHAFF. CDR3 coding DNA: TGCGCCAGCAGCGAACAGGGAAGGCATGCTTTCTTT.

This chain links TRBV4-3 with TRBJ2-5; D remains unclear. Germline loops: CDR1 LGHNA, CDR2 YSLEER. This CDR3 has 17 amino acids. Between the trimmed V and J ends, which lost 0 bases and 0 bases, there was a span of 14 bases. DNA of the CDR3: TGCGCCAGCAGCCAAGAGACGTATCGGCGGAACCAAGAGACCCAGTACTTC. The encoded protein is CASSQETYRRNQETQYF.

The chain couples TRBV4-1 to TRBJ2-7, with TRBD2 identical over 11 bases. The V and J ends lost 2 bases and 2 bases, in that order; junction bases with no gene match: 5. The length of the CDR3 is 16 residues. Germline V gene data show CDR1 as MGHRA and CDR2 as YSYEKL. The CDR3 DNA reads TGCGCCAGCAGCCAATTACTAGCGGGGGCCACCTACGAGCAGTACTTC. This encodes CASSQLLAGATYEQYF.

The V call is TRBV12-3 or TRBV12-4, the J call TRBJ2-7; D perhaps matches TRBD1 (6 bases). The CDR3 runs 12 residues. V was shortened by 4 bases and J by 6 bases, with 10 bases between the two germline ends. Written as DNA, the CDR3 is TGTGCCAGCAGTTCGGACAGTCTCGAGCAGTACTTC. Encoded protein: CASSSDSLEQYF.

J is TRBJ2-5 and V is TRBV5-1; D ambiguous. The CDR3 has 13 amino acids. Germline lookup yields CDR1 SGHRS and CDR2 YFSETQ. V shed 5 bases and J shed 5 bases, with 13 bases lying between them. CDR3 sequence (DNA): TGCGCCAGCAGGTGGTCTGTTCAGGAGACCCAGTACTTC. This encodes CASRWSVQETQYF.